The T cell receptor (beta chain) described here comes from a study of radiation and T cells in renal cell carcinoma. General study results and limits: In blood, top tumor clones expanded by 2 weeks, shrinking by 4.

In the case of this clone: Its antigen is as yet unknown.

Indicated time point: blood 2 weeks post-SBRT. As to treatment: 15 Gy SBRT to primary tumor, nephrectomy 4 weeks later. This renal cell carcinoma was of the clear cell type. Between the trimmed V and J ends, which lost 5 bases and 9 bases, there was a span of 20 bases. Germline V gene sequence: CDR1 SGHAT, CDR2 FQNNGV. The CDR3 has 15 residues. Profiling relied on immunoSEQ multiplex PCR, and the TCRdb table lists in-frame clones only, not all of them. The sample includes just under 80,000 clones, around 86% of them seen just once. The chain joins TRBV11-2 to TRBJ1-3; a weak D match, TRBD1 (6 bases). The receptor comes from a woman aged 50 to 60 with renal cell carcinoma. The input for sequencing was blood, taken from a patient whose treatment included radiotherapy and nephrectomy. The CDR3 sequence: CASSPPGEAHRTIYF. CDR3 DNA sequence: TGTGCCAGCAGCCCCCCAGGGGAGGCACATCGCACCATATATTTT.